Listed here is a single T cell receptor beta chain. These data are taken from a study of blood T cell repertoires in COVID-19. Deletions cut 6 bases from V and 0 bases from J, with 12 bases between. The CDR3 covers 14 residues. Germline lookup yields CDR1 MNHEY and CDR2 SVGAGI. Produced via immunoSEQ multiplex PCR; TCRdb's table is partial and in-frame only. The sample has about 190,000 clones, over 75% seen once. This receptor was taken from a woman aged 45-59 years with acute or convalescent COVID-19. The gene calls are TRBV6-5 and TRBJ2-7; a weak D match, TRBD2 (5 bases). Sequencing used peripheral blood. CDR3 in amino acids: CASSGQEVSYEQYF. The CDR3 DNA is TGTGCCAGCAGCGGGCAGGAGGTCTCCTACGAGCAGTACTTC.